This TCR beta chain was sequenced in a study of identical twins (TCRdb year 2016). General notes on the study: To test whether fetal clonotypes persist, this study deep-sequenced TCR alpha and beta repertoires from monozygotic twins, from unrelated adults of various ages, and from cord blood. To rule out contamination, the twin experiments were replicated at different times with different library preparation protocols.

On this clonotype itself: The specificity of this receptor is unknown. Nothing much larger sits one base from this clone, and base qualities are not available.

The library came from 5' RACE. For sequencing, an Illumina HiSeq 2000 was employed. Template switching added a universal primer binding site, and the final cDNA carried a unique molecular identifier that allowed TCR cDNA molecules to be counted accurately. First-strand cDNA for TCR alpha and beta chains was synthesized from specific primers in the conserved constant-segment region. To control for contamination, each cDNA library was double barcoded with a SMART-Mk sample barcode plus Illumina barcodes. TruSeq adapter sequences along with Illumina sample barcodes were introduced in two successive PCR steps. Sequencing of the TCR alpha and beta cDNA libraries was done on the Illumina HiSeq platform using custom primers. On the study's bioinformatics: MiGEC was used to process raw reads and extract unique molecular identifiers, and MiXCR was used to find CDR3 positions. Recombination models were inferred per individual with the repgenHMM and IGoR tools using an EM algorithm. Shared clonotypes were analyzed with the tcR package in R, and sharing was normalized by the product of cloneset sizes. To study raw recombination without the effects of thymic and clonal selection, out-of-frame nonproductive sequences were analyzed. TCRdb passed the public sequencing reads through fastp at Q25 and MiXCR, retaining productive beta sequences. Under each unique CDR3 protein, matching rows form one entry showing the most common genes and DNA. The V and J calls were not made by the authors but by TCRdb's processing. Present in this sample are 220,000 or so distinct CDR3 sequences, around 7% of which were seen just once. The top ten hold roughly 3.6% of the sample.

Study-level results and caveats: Zero-insertion analyses could be partly confounded by invariant T cells such as MAIT and iNKT, although diverse VJ usage argued against such confounding for most clonotypes. Recombination models systematically underestimated out-of-frame TCR alpha sharing in monozygotic twins but agreed with sharing between unrelated individuals. Abundant cord blood beta clonotypes carried fewer insertions; young adult naive repertoires showed a weaker similar trend, while memory repertoires showed none. Compared with coincidental sharing between unrelated individuals, out-of-frame TCR alpha sequences shared between twins had an excess of sequences with low generation probability. In beta out-of-frame sequences, excess twin sharing was weaker, because having fewer shared sequences lowered the signal-to-noise ratio. Because the same donors could not be followed over many years, conclusions were based on cross-sectional statistical analysis.

Only healthy Caucasian donors were included. Three pairs of female monozygotic twins, all aged roughly 18 to 30 years, made up the twin cohort. Miltenyi CD45RO+ enrichment and human naive T-cell isolation kits were used to isolate memory (CD45RO+) and naive T cells from PBMC. V has 6 bases trimmed and J has 9 bases trimmed; junction bases matching no gene number 9. The cysteine opens and the phenylalanine closes a CDR3 of 13 amino acids. Here the CDR3 DNA is all that survives: 39 bases in frame from base 1. The data also belong to a second study, concerning yellow fever vaccine responses in identical twins. As the second publication notes: The T cell response to vaccination in identical twins was reported by the authors to appear partly convergent and partly personalized. The study precisely tracked vaccine-responding T cell clones in identical twins.

This TCR was sampled from a woman aged 18-29 years in good health. The receptor chain draws on TRBV12-3 or TRBV12-4 and TRBJ1-1; TRBD1 aligns with 8 central bases. Sequenced sample: memory (CD45RO+) T cells sorted from blood. This sample's cell subset or site label indicates: CD45RO+ enriched T cells. In nucleotide form, the sequence is TGTGCCAGCAGAACCATACGACAGGGGAAAGCTTTCTTT. This gives the protein CASRTIRQGKAFF.